These T cell receptor beta chains were read from a single sample in a study of Graves' ophthalmopathy and Graves' hyperthyroidism. TCRdb used MiXCR to reprocess the multiplex PCR reads, holding one entry per CDR3 protein. The sample lists about 640,000 distinct CDR3 sequences, over 40% occurring once. The material sequenced was peripheral blood. The receptors were gathered from an adult man with Graves' ophthalmopathy. Each CDR3 is given with its conserved first and last residue. D genes are given only for firm matches. Expanded clones are given a class, and other clones once, few, many or no size at all.

J	size	V	length	D	DNA	CDR3
TRBJ2-6	-	TRBV12-5	18	-	TGTGCTAGTGGAACGCCGGGTCACGATCCGTCTGGGGCCAACGTCCTGACTTTC	CASGTPGHDPSGANVLTF
TRBJ1-1	few	TRBV19	11	-	TGTGCCTGGACCAGGAGAACTGAAGCTTTCTTT	CAWTRRTEAFF
TRBJ1-2	-	TRBV7-6	15	-	TGTGCCAGCAGCTTAGAGTTAGCGGGGGGCTATGGCTACACCTTC	CASSLELAGGYGYTF
TRBJ2-5	many	TRBV7-2	11	-	TGTGCCAGCAGCTTGAAAGAGACCCAGTACTTC	CASSLKETQYF
TRBJ2-7	-	TRBV4-2	17	TRBD1	TGTGCCAGCAGCCAAGATGAATTAGGGACAGAGGGGTACGAGCAGTACTTC	CASSQDELGTEGYEQYF
TRBJ1-1	many	TRBV5-1	14	-	TGCGCCAGCAGCTTGGAAATTCAGGAGACTGAAGCTTTCTTT	CASSLEIQETEAFF
TRBJ1-2	many	TRBV19	14	TRBD1	TGTGCCAGTACCGGGACAGCGGGTTATGGTGGCTACACCTTC	CASTGTAGYGGYTF
TRBJ2-7	few	TRBV6-8	14	-	TGTGCCAGCAGTTTTAGCGAGAGCTCCTACGAGCAGTACTTC	CASSFSESSYEQYF
TRBJ2-7	-	TRBV7-2	18	TRBD1	TGTGCCAGCAGCTCAACCCCCCAGAGGACAGGCTTCCATTACGAGCAGTACTTC	CASSSTPQRTGFHYEQYF
TRBJ2-5	many	TRBV10-3	15	-	TGTGCCATCACCAGTACCCTATTCAGGGAAGAGACCCAGTACTTC	CAITSTLFREETQYF
TRBJ2-5	many	TRBV10-3	14	-	TGTGCCATCAGTGCACGGGGAGGAGCGGAGACCCAGTACTTC	CAISARGGAETQYF
TRBJ2-7	many	TRBV10-3	14	TRBD2	TGTGCCATCAGTGATATATCAGCGGGGTCCGAGCAGTACTTC	CAISDISAGSEQYF
TRBJ2-5	-	TRBV6-1	14	-	TGTGCCAGCAGTTACAAGAGGGGGAGCGAGACCCAGTACTTC	CASSYKRGSETQYF